The clone carrying this T cell receptor beta chain was counted between two and nine times. Its antigen is as yet unknown. These data originate in a study of response to subunit inactivated influenza vaccine. General study findings and limits: The authors offered the suggestion that each seasonal influenza vaccination recruits few new T cells.

CDR3 length: 17 amino acids. V was pared by 5 bases and J by 3 bases, with 14 bases of the junction left unmatched. TCRdb itself ran the RT-PCR reads through MiXCR, one entry per CDR3 protein. The sample has about 610,000 distinct CDR3 sequences; less than 15% are singletons. The receptor comes from a man aged 50 to 60 who received an inactivated influenza vaccine. The sequenced sample was PBMCs from blood, obtained 11 to 12 days after vaccination. V is TRBV23-1 and J is TRBJ2-3; 7 bases agree with TRBD1. TRBV23-1 is identified as an open reading frame with a role that is uncertain. The DNA of the CDR3 is TGCGCCAGCAGTAGGGGGCTTTGGGGCGCCCAGACAGATACGCAGTATTTT. Translating gives CASSRGLWGAQTDTQYF.